In this sample, the clone carrying this T cell receptor beta chain turned up a few times. This table comes from immunoSEQ multiplex PCR, and its TCRdb copy is limited to in-frame clones, with some not included. The table has 100,000 or so clones, approximately 94% seen once; the top ten hold approximately 1.2%. Germline CDR1 MNHEY, CDR2 SMNVEV (reference sequence). The CDR3 is 15 amino acids. The V and J ends lost 6 bases and 1 base respectively, with 15 bases between them. The record originates from a study of T cell changes during pregnancy in multiple sclerosis. This TCR came from a female donor with multiple sclerosis, enrolled in a pregnancy study. The V gene is TRBV27, the J gene TRBJ1-2; weak D call: TRBD1 (5 bases). Sequencing used peripheral blood, obtained in the second trimester of pregnancy. The CDR3 protein is CASSPEFRVNYGYTF. CDR3 sequence (DNA): TGTGCCAGCAGCCCAGAATTCAGGGTTAACTATGGCTACACCTTC.